The 26 T cell receptor beta chains listed next were all sequenced from one sample in a study of early T cells in non-severe SARS-CoV-2 infection. Each CDR3 protein is one row after TCRdb ran MiXCR on the 5' RACE reads. The sample consists of roughly 81,000 distinct CDR3 sequences, about 6.5% of them appearing once. Sequenced sample: whole blood. Every receptor here comes from an adult who was a healthcare worker with PCR-confirmed SARS-CoV-2 infection or an uninfected control (not recorded which).

The rearrangement links TRBV5-1 to TRBJ2-1; perhaps TRBD2 as D (5 bases). The CDR3 sequence is 14 residues long. Germline V lookup: CDR1 SGHRS, CDR2 YFSETQ. V was shortened by 4 bases and J by 5 bases, with 13 bases between the two germline ends. DNA for the CDR3: TGCGCCAGCAGCCCTCAGCGGAAAAACAATGAGCAGTTCTTC. Translation: CASSPQRKNNEQFF.

This clonotype was detected only a few times. The chain joins TRBV19 to TRBJ1-6; D is undetermined. This CDR3 is built from 14 residues. Germline values: CDR1 LNHDA, CDR2 SQIVND (reference sequence). V shed 2 bases and J shed 10 bases, with 12 bases lying between them. CDR3 nucleotide sequence: TGTGCCAGTAGTATAAGTCCTTTTCGGTCACCCCTCCACTTT. The encoded protein is CASSISPFRSPLHF.

CDR3 amino acids: CSVVQTSNEQFF. CDR3 sequence (DNA): TGCAGCGTTGTGCAGACGTCCAATGAGCAGTTCTTC. The rearrangement links TRBV29-1 to TRBJ2-1; D uncertain. CDR3 size: 12 residues. Trimming pared 4 bases from V and 6 bases from J, leaving 10 bases between. Per germline, CDR1 SQVTM and CDR2 ANQGSEA.

Ten or more counts support this clonotype. The chain couples TRBV2 to TRBJ2-3; a possible D gene is TRBD1 (6 bases). This CDR3 spans 13 amino acids. V dropped 1 base and J dropped 7 bases, with 9 bases sitting between them. Looked up from germline, CDR1 is SNHLY and CDR2 is FYNNEI. This CDR3 is CASSEGGLNTQYF. The DNA for the CDR3 is TGTGCCAGCAGTGAAGGGGGGCTGAATACGCAGTATTTT.

This chain joins TRBV6-1 and TRBJ2-3; TRBD2 might be the D (6 bases). Germline loops: CDR1 MNHNS, CDR2 SASEGT. V was shortened by 3 bases and J by 2 bases, with 12 bases between the two germline ends. The CDR3 runs 15 residues. CDR3 bases: TGTGCCAGCAGTGATGGGGGAGGCACCACAGATACGCAGTATTTT. Amino acids: CASSDGGGTTDTQYF.

This clonotype was recorded at least ten times. The genes are TRBV3-1 and TRBJ2-3; 8 positions match TRBD2. CDR1 and CDR2 from the germline V gene are LGHDT and YNNKEL (reference sequence). V was pared by 2 bases and J by 4 bases, with 11 bases of the junction left unmatched. CDR3 length: 17 residues. The CDR3: CASSQFRAAGVPDTQYF. The CDR3 DNA reads as TGTGCCAGCAGCCAATTTAGGGCAGCGGGAGTCCCAGATACGCAGTATTTT.

The chain employs TRBV7-2 and TRBJ2-7, with 10 bases that match TRBD1. This CDR3 region has 16 residues. V dropped 5 bases and J dropped 5; count of bases not matched to a gene: 12. CDR1 is SGHTA and CDR2 is FQGNSA in the germline V gene. The CDR3 loop is CASSPRGTGAYDEQYF. CDR3 DNA sequence: TGTGCCAGCAGCCCGAGGGGGACAGGGGCCTACGACGAGCAGTACTTC.

This clonotype was observed a handful of times. The chain has TRBV7-6 and TRBJ1-4; 7 nucleotides agree with TRBD1. CDR1 and CDR2 from the germline V gene are SGHVS and FNYEAQ. Trimming took 1 base from V and 7 from J; bases not matched to a gene: 9. This CDR3 spans 16 amino acids. The CDR3, as DNA: TGTGCCAGCAGCTTAGTCGTGAGGGGGCGAGGTGAAAAACTGTTTTTT. This encodes CASSLVVRGRGEKLFF.

The V and J genes are TRBV12-3 or TRBV12-4 and TRBJ2-1, with TRBD2 matching 7 bases. The CDR3 extends over 14 amino acids. V shed 1 base, J shed 9 bases, and the junction held 6 bases outside the gene matches. The CDR3 here is CASSLGTSLIEQFF. CDR3 sequence (DNA): TGTGCCAGCAGTTTAGGGACTAGTCTCATTGAGCAGTTCTTC.

A few counts support this clonotype. The genes are TRBV30 and TRBJ2-7; no clear D gene. Germline V CDR1 and CDR2: GTSNPN, SVGIG (reference sequence). The CDR3 totals 14 residues. The germline V and J ends were trimmed by 1 base and 5 bases, with 15 bases remaining between them. CDR3 region: CAWSDPGDSDEQYF. CDR3 nucleotide sequence: TGTGCCTGGAGTGACCCCGGCGATAGTGACGAGCAGTACTTC.

This clonotype has ten or more counts. This chain joins TRBV7-2 and TRBJ1-1, with D possibly TRBD1 on 6 matching bases. Germline V gives CDR1 SGHTA, CDR2 FQGNSA. This CDR3 region has 21 residues. Trimming removed 2 bases from V and 0 bases from J, with 28 bases in between. CDR3 sequence reads: CASSLIVWVNRVSPMNTEAFF. The CDR3, as DNA: TGTGCCAGCAGCTTAATCGTATGGGTAAACAGGGTCTCTCCGATGAACACTGAAGCTTTCTTT.

The chain links TRBV7-2 to TRBJ2-2, with 8 positions matching TRBD1. The V and J ends lost 5 bases and 4 bases, in that order; junction bases with no gene match: 3. This CDR3 has 14 residues. CDR1 is SGHTA, CDR2 FQGNSA, per germline. CDR3 loop: CASSRDRFTGELFF. CDR3 sequence (DNA): TGTGCCAGCAGCAGGGACAGGTTCACCGGGGAGCTGTTTTTT.

The gene calls are TRBV15 and TRBJ2-1; TRBD2 agrees at 13 bases. The V segment lost 5 bases and the J segment 10 bases; nucleotides outside the gene matches: 14. The CDR3 is 17 residues long. CDR1 LNHNV and CDR2 YYDKDF come from the germline V gene (reference sequence). Here the CDR3 reads CATSVGSGLAGVREQFF. In DNA form, the CDR3 reads TGTGCCACCAGCGTGGGCTCAGGACTAGCGGGAGTACGGGAGCAGTTCTTC.

In this sample, this clonotype turned up a few times. The chain joins TRBV24-1 to TRBJ2-2; TRBD1 is a possible D gene (5 bases). There are 15 residues in the CDR3. In germline, CDR1 is KGHDR, CDR2 SFDVKD. Trimming removed 1 base at V and 6 bases at J, with 11 bases between. CDR3 coding DNA: TGTGCCACCAGTGATTTCGGGCAGGGCCCCGGGGAGCTGTTTTTT. Its translation: CATSDFGQGPGELFF.

This clonotype was counted many times. V gene TRBV21-1 combines with J gene TRBJ1-3; TRBD1 is the table's D call, not checked against the DNA. TRBV21-1 is tagged as a pseudogene. The CDR3 is 19 amino acids. This CDR3 reads CASTITPGTGPISGNTIYF. In DNA, the CDR3 is TGTGCCAGCACGATAACCCCCGGGACAGGCCCTATCTCTGGAAACACCATATATTTT.

The table lists this clonotype with many counts. The chain recombines TRBV24-1 with TRBJ2-3; D may be TRBD1 or TRBD2 (5 bases each). The CDR3 covers 14 residues. The germline V and J ends were trimmed by 5 bases and 1 base, with 9 bases remaining between them. CDR1 and CDR2 (germline): KGHDR, SFDVKD. CDR3 in amino acids: CATSGWDGTDTQYF. The CDR3 DNA sequence: TGTGCCACCAGTGGCTGGGACGGCACAGATACGCAGTATTTT.

The CDR3 protein is CASSLGTGGANTQYF. The CDR3 DNA reads as TGTGCCAGCAGTTTGGGGACAGGCGGGGCGAATACGCAGTATTTT. The chain is built from TRBV28 and TRBJ2-3, with 8 bases that match TRBD1. This CDR3 is 15 amino acids long. The trim removed 3 bases at V and 7 bases at J, leaving 9 bases unmatched. Germline V gene sequence: CDR1 MDHEN, CDR2 SYDVKM.

V usage is TRBV6-1 and J usage is TRBJ2-3; D not certain. This CDR3 comprises 14 residues. The V and J ends lost 3 bases and 6 bases respectively, with 13 bases between them. Germline V CDR1 and CDR2: MNHNS, SASEGT. Here the CDR3 reads CASSEASSTDTQYF. In DNA form, the CDR3 reads TGTGCCAGCAGTGAGGCCAGCTCTACGGATACGCAGTATTTT.

The V gene is TRBV6-1, the J gene TRBJ2-7, with TRBD1 identical over 7 bases. The CDR3 loop spans 15 amino acids. Germline V gene lookup returns CDR1 MNHNS and CDR2 SASEGT. With 4 bases clipped from V and 6 bases from J, the junction kept 12 bases outside the gene matches. CDR3 region: CASSAISTGLLEQYF. The CDR3 DNA follows: TGTGCCAGCAGTGCCATCTCGACAGGGTTACTCGAGCAGTACTTC.

The chain has TRBV6-1 and TRBJ1-6; D remains unclear. Germline V lookup: CDR1 MNHNS, CDR2 SASEGT. The CDR3 extends over 14 amino acids. The V gene lost 1 base and the J gene lost 9 bases, with 10 bases spanning the gap. The CDR3 is CASSEGNSRSPLHF. CDR3 bases: TGTGCCAGCAGTGAAGGGAACTCTCGTTCACCCCTCCACTTT.

This clonotype occurred a few times. This sequence joins TRBV5-4 and TRBJ2-7; D is possibly TRBD1 (6 bases). The CDR3 totals 14 residues. Trimming stripped 4 bases from V and 1 base from J, with 12 bases between. Germline V gene lookup returns CDR1 SGHNT and CDR2 YYREEE (reference sequence). This CDR3 is CASSPTTGSYEQYF. In DNA, the CDR3 is TGTGCCAGCAGCCCGACGACAGGATCCTACGAGCAGTACTTC.

This clonotype showed up just a few times. This chain connects TRBV27 to TRBJ1-4; 8 bases align to TRBD1. V lost 5 bases, J lost 8 bases, and 7 bases stayed unmatched. This CDR3 is 14 amino acids long. From germline, CDR1 is MNHEY and CDR2 SMNVEV (reference sequence). In DNA, the CDR3 is TGTGCCAGCAGTAATTGGACAGGGCACGAAAAACTGTTTTTT. Translated, it gives CASSNWTGHEKLFF.

This clonotype was picked up many times. This chain connects TRBV7-6 to TRBJ2-1; maybe TRBD2 (7 bases). CDR3 size: 13 residues. CDR1 is SGHVS, CDR2 FNYEAQ, per germline. V lost 4 bases and J lost 9, with 13 bases in between. The DNA of the CDR3 is TGTGCCAGCAGCTCTGAAGGGGGGGTTGAGCAGTTCTTC. This encodes CASSSEGGVEQFF.

This clonotype came up many times. The CDR3 coding sequence is TGTGCCAGCAGCTTAGATTGGGGAAAACTGTTTTTT. Protein product: CASSLDWGKLFF. The rearrangement links TRBV7-6 to TRBJ1-4, with no clear D. The CDR3 runs 12 residues. V lost 1 base, J lost 10 bases, and 7 bases lay in between. The germline V gene encodes CDR1 SGHVS and CDR2 FNYEAQ.

This clonotype was recorded many times. V usage is TRBV6-6 and J usage is TRBJ1-1; D call uncertain. Germline V CDR1 and CDR2: MNHNY, SVGAGI (reference sequence). V lost 6 bases to trimming and J lost 2 bases, with 10 bases between them. The CDR3 loop spans 13 amino acids. The CDR3 sequence: CASRHKQNTEAFF. The CDR3 nucleotides are TGTGCCAGCAGACACAAACAAAACACTGAAGCTTTCTTT.

This clonotype has a handful of counts. A much larger clone is a single base away; this may be a read error. This sequence joins TRBV14 and TRBJ2-2; no clear D. The germline gives CDR1 SGHDN, CDR2 FVKESK. The CDR3 spans 13 residues. V shed 0 bases and J shed 5 bases, with 4 bases lying between them. In DNA form, the CDR3 reads TGTGCCAGCAGCCAAGAAGGGACCGGGGAGCTGTTTTTT. This encodes CASSQEGTGELFF.